Detailed here is one T cell receptor (beta chain). Clones were read by immunoSEQ multiplex PCR, and TCRdb kept only the in-frame ones, dropping some. Among some 79,000 clones listed, over 85% were seen once. The entry originates in a study of control samples from healthy donors and cancer patients. Germline V gives CDR1 LNHDA, CDR2 SQIVND (reference sequence). V shed 6 bases and J shed 5 bases, with 16 bases lying between them. This CDR3 contains 14 residues. The sequence was collected from a woman in her thirties or forties with lung cancer. The specimen was PBMCs. The V and J genes are TRBV19 and TRBJ1-2; D unclear. CDR3 residues: CASSMGQPAYGYTF. DNA for the CDR3: TGTGCCAGTAGCATGGGCCAGCCGGCTTATGGCTACACCTTC. The variable domain in full, completed from reference TRBV19 and TRBJ1-2, reads DGGITQSPKYLFRKEGQNVTLSCEQNLNHDAMYWYRQDPGQGLRLIYYSQIVNDFQKGDIAEGYSVSREKKESFPLTVTSAQKNPTAFYLCASSMGQPAYGYTFGSGTRLTVV.